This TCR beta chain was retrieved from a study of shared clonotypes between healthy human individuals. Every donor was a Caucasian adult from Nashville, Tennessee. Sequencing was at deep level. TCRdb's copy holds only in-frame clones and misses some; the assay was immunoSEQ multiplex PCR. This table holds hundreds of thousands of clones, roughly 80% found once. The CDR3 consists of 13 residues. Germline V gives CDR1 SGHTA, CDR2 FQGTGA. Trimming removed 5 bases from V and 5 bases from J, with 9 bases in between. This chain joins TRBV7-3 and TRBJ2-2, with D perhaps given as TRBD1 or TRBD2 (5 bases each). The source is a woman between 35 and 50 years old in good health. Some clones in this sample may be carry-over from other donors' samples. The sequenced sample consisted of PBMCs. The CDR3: CASSRDRTGELFF. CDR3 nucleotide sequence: TGTGCCAGCAGCCGGGACCGGACCGGGGAGCTGTTTTTT.